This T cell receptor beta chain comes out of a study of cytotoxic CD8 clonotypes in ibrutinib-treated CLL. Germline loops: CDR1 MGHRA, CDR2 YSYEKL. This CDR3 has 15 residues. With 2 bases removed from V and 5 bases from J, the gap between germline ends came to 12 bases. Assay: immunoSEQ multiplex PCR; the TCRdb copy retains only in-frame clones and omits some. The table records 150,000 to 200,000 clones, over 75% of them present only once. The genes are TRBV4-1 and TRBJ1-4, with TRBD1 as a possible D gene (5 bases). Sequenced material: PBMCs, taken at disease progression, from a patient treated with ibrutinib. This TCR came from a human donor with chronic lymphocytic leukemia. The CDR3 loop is CASSQFPRENEKLFF. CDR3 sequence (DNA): TGCGCCAGCAGCCAATTCCCCAGGGAGAATGAAAAACTGTTTTTT.